This T cell receptor beta chain came from a study of early T cells in non-severe SARS-CoV-2 infection. Study overall: Chains were unpaired, as sequencing was done on bulk RNA from unsorted whole blood.

Per germline, CDR1 SSHAT and CDR2 FNYEAQ (reference sequence). The CDR3 is made up of 14 amino acids. Whole-study findings and limits: VDJdb matching, biased toward anti-spike CD8 responses, missed private and CD4 specificities.

Each single cDNA molecule received a unique molecular identifier. TCRdb called the 5' RACE reads again in MiXCR, with one record for every CDR3 protein. The repertoire holds around 93,000 distinct CDR3 sequences, with roughly 12% as singletons. On this clonotype: Its antigen is unknown. One end of the junction does not line up with germline, which may come from a read error.

Sample: whole blood, taken at baseline. This clonotype was obtained from an adult who was a healthcare worker with PCR-confirmed SARS-CoV-2 infection or an uninfected control (not recorded which). The rearrangement uses TRBV7-7 and TRBJ2-2, with no clear D. As DNA, the CDR3 is TGTGCTAGCATGCCAGACCCGAACACCGGGGAGCTGTTTTTT. Its translation is CASMPDPNTGELFF.